These 10 T cell receptor beta chains came from one sample sequenced in a study of T cell responses to AZD1222 COVID-19 vaccine. The table came from immunoSEQ multiplex PCR; TCRdb's copy has only in-frame clones and leaves some out. The sample holds over 60,000 clones, over 75% seen once. The starting material was peripheral blood, obtained on day 0 of AZD1222 vaccination. The receptors stem from an adult in good health.

The chain joins TRBV19 to TRBJ1-2; TRBD1 agrees at 9 bases. J lost 7 bases, V lost 9 bases, and 9 bases had no gene match. Germline CDR1 LNHDA, CDR2 SQIVND (reference sequence). This CDR3 region has 13 residues. CDR3 residues: CASSGTGMGGYTF. The DNA of the CDR3 is TGTGCCAGCTCCGGGACAGGGATGGGTGGCTACACCTTC.

The chain links TRBV3-1 (or the pseudogene TRBV3-2) to TRBJ2-3; D gene ambiguous. CDR3 length: 15 amino acids. V gave up 0 bases and J gave up 7 bases, with 14 bases separating them. Germline V CDR1 and CDR2: LGHDT, YNNKEL (reference sequence). CDR3 coding DNA: TGTGCCAGCAGCCAAGACCCCGGGCCTCGGAATACGCAGTATTTT. Encoded protein: CASSQDPGPRNTQYF.

The chain joins TRBV3-1 (or the pseudogene TRBV3-2) to TRBJ1-1; D perhaps matches TRBD1 (6 bases). CDR1 LGHDT and CDR2 YNNKEL come from the germline V gene (reference sequence). V shed 6 bases and J shed 8 bases, with 19 bases lying between them. The CDR3 has 14 amino acids. Here the CDR3 reads CASSRTGGAKEAFF. CDR3 bases: TGTGCCAGCAGTCGGACCGGGGGGGCCAAAGAAGCTTTCTTT.

The chain links TRBV28 to TRBJ1-1; D uncertain. Germline V lookup: CDR1 MDHEN, CDR2 SYDVKM. V shed 5 bases and J shed 8 bases, with 12 bases lying between them. The CDR3 totals 12 residues. CDR3 residues: CASSQEVGEAFF. The CDR3 DNA reads as TGTGCCAGCAGTCAGGAGGTTGGCGAAGCTTTCTTT. Full variable domain (remainder filled in from reference TRBV28 and TRBJ1-1): DVKVTQSSRYLVKRTGEKVFLECVQDMDHENMFWYRQDPGLGLRLIYFSYDVKMKEKGDIPEGYSVSREKKERFSLILESASTNQTSMYLCASSQEVGEAFFGQGTRLTVV.

The V call is TRBV7-2, the J call TRBJ2-5; D remains unclear. The germline gives CDR1 SGHTA, CDR2 FQGNSA. This CDR3 is built from 12 residues. Trimming cost V 2 bases and J 5 bases, with 6 bases left between them. CDR3 sequence (DNA): TGTGCCAGCAGCTTATTATGGGAGACCCAGTACTTC. Protein product: CASSLLWETQYF.

The V call is TRBV11-2, the J call TRBJ2-7; D is possibly TRBD1 or TRBD2 (5 bases each). Trimming pared 8 bases from V and 3 bases from J, leaving 14 bases between. CDR1 and CDR2 (germline): SGHAT, FQNNGV. The CDR3 runs to 13 residues. Here the CDR3 DNA reads TGTGCCAGCGCGAAGACAGACTACTACGAGCAGTACTTC. It encodes CASAKTDYYEQYF. Filled out from reference TRBV11-2 and TRBJ2-7, the complete variable domain reads EAGVAQSPRYKIIEKRQSVAFWCNPISGHATLYWYQQILGQGPKLLIQFQNNGVVDDSQLPKDRFSAERLKGVDSTLKIQPAKLEDSAVYLCASAKTDYYEQYFGPGTRLTVT.

The CDR3 reads CASSFGDRGTGELFF. The CDR3 DNA is TGTGCCAGCAGCTTCGGGGACAGAGGCACCGGGGAGCTGTTTTTT. This chain links TRBV7-2 with TRBJ2-2; 7 nucleotides match TRBD1. V lost 3 bases and J lost 4; bases outside the gene matches: 5. Germline V gives CDR1 SGHTA, CDR2 FQGNSA. This CDR3 comprises 15 residues.

V usage is TRBV2 and J usage is TRBJ1-2; D is ambiguous. Germline V lookup: CDR1 SNHLY, CDR2 FYNNEI. The CDR3 consists of 13 residues. Trimming removed 7 bases at V and 8 bases at J, with 17 bases between. CDR3 in amino acids: CASNGVSAGGYTF. The CDR3 DNA reads TGTGCCAGCAACGGCGTCTCAGCCGGCGGCTACACCTTC. The full variable domain, in which reference TRBV2 and TRBJ1-2 provide the parts outside the CDR3, is EPEVTQTPSHQVTQMGQEVILRCVPISNHLYFYWYRQILGQKVEFLVSFYNNEISEKSEIFDDQFSVERPDGSNFTLKIRSTKLEDSAMYFCASNGVSAGGYTFGSGTRLTVV.

This chain uses TRBV6-6 with TRBJ2-5; D gene ambiguous. CDR3 length equals 13 residues. The V gene's germline CDR1 is MNHNY and CDR2 SVGAGI (reference sequence). The germline V and J ends were trimmed by 10 bases and 2 bases, with 14 bases remaining between them. CDR3 bases: TGTGCCACCTCTGGCTCCTCTCAAGAGACCCAGTACTTC. The encoded protein is CATSGSSQETQYF.

This chain joins TRBV30 and TRBJ1-1; D is possibly TRBD1 (5 bases). The ends were cut back, 1 base at V and 6 bases at J, with 15 bases in the middle. This CDR3 region has 14 residues. CDR1 is GTSNPN and CDR2 is SVGIG in the germline V gene (reference sequence). For the CDR3, the DNA is TGTGCCTGGAGTGCGCGTCCAGGGATCCCTGAAGCTTTCTTT. Translating gives CAWSARPGIPEAFF.